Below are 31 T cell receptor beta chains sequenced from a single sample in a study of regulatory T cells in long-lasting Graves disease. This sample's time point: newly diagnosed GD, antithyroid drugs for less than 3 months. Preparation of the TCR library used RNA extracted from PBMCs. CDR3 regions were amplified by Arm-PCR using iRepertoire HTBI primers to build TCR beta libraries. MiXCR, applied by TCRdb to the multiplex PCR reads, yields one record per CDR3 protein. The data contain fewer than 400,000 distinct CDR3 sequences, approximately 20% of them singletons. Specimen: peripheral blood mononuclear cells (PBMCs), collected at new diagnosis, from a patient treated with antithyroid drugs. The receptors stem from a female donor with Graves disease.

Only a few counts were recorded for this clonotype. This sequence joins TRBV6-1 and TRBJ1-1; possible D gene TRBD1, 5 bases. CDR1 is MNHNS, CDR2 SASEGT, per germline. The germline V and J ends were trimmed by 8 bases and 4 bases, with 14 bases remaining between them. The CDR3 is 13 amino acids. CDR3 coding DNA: TGTGCCAGCGGGGCAGGGCTTGGCACTGAAGCTTTCTTT. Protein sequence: CASGAGLGTEAFF.

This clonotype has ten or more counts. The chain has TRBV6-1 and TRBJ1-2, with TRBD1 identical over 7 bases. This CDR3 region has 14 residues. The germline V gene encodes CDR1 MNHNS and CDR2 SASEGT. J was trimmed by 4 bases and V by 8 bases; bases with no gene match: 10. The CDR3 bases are TGTGCCAGCTCGACAGGGCGTAACTTCTATGGCTACACCTTC. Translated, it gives CASSTGRNFYGYTF.

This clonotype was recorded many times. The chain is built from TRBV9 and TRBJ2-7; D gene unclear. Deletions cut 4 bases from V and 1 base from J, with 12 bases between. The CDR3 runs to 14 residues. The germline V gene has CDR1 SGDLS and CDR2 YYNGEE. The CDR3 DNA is TGTGCCAGCAGCTCCGGGTCCTTTTCCTACGAGCAGTACTTC. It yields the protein CASSSGSFSYEQYF.

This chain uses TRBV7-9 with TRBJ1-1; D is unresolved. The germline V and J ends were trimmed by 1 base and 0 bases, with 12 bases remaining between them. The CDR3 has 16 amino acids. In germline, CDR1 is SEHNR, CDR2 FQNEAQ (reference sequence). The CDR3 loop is CASSLGFFELNTEAFF. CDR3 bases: TGTGCCAGCAGCTTAGGGTTCTTCGAGTTGAACACTGAAGCTTTCTTT.

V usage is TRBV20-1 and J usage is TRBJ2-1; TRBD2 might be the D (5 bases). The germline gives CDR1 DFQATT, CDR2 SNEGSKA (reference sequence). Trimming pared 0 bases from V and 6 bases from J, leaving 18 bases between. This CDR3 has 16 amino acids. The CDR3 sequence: CSARDSASFPPNEQFF. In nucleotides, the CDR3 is TGCAGTGCTAGAGATTCGGCTAGCTTCCCCCCCAATGAGCAGTTCTTC.

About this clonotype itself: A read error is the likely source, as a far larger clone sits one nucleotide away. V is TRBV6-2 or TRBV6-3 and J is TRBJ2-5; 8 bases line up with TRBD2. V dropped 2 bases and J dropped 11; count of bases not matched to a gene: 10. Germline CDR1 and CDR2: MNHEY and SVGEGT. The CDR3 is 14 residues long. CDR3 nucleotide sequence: TGTGCCAGCAGTTACCGGGAGGGGTACAATGAGCAGTACTTC. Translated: CASSYREGYNEQYF.

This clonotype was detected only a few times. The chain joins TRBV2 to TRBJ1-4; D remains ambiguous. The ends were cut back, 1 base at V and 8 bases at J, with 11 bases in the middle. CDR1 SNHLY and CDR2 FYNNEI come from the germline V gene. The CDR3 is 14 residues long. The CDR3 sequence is CASSEGAGKEKLFF. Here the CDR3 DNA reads TGTGCCAGCAGTGAAGGGGCAGGTAAAGAAAAACTGTTTTTT.

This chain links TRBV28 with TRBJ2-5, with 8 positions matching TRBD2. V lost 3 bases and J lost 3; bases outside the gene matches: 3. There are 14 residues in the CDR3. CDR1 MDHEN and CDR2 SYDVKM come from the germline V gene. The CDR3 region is CASSFLAGEETQYF. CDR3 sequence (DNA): TGTGCCAGCAGTTTCCTAGCGGGTGAAGAGACCCAGTACTTC.

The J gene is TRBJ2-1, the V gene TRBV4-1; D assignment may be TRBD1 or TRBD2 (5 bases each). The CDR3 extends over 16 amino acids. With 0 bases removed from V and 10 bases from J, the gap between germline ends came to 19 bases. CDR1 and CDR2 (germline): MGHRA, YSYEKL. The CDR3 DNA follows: TGCGCCAGCAGCCAAGATTCGGGGCGGGTGGTAGGGGAGCAGTTCTTC. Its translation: CASSQDSGRVVGEQFF.

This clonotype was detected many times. For the CDR3, the DNA is TGTGCCAGCAGCTACGGGAAAGGGGAGCTGTTTTTT. Protein: CASSYGKGELFF. The chain employs TRBV7-6 and TRBJ2-2, with D maybe TRBD2 (5 bases). V was shortened by 4 bases and J by 8 bases, with 8 bases between the two germline ends. CDR1 and CDR2 (germline): SGHVS, FNYEAQ. This CDR3 has 12 amino acids. Variable domain in full (rest from reference TRBV7-6 and TRBJ2-2): GAGVSQSPRYKVTKRGQDVALRCDPISGHVSLYWYRQALGQGPEFLTYFNYEAQQDKSGLPNDRFSAERPEGSISTLTIQRTEQRDSAMYRCASSYGKGELFFGEGSRLTVL.

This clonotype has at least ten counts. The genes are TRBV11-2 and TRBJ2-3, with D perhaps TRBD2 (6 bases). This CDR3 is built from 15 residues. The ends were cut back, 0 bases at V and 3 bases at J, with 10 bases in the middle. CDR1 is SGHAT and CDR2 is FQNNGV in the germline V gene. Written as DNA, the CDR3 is TGTGCCAGCAGCTTAGACGGGAGTGGTACAGATACGCAGTATTTT. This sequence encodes CASSLDGSGTDTQYF.

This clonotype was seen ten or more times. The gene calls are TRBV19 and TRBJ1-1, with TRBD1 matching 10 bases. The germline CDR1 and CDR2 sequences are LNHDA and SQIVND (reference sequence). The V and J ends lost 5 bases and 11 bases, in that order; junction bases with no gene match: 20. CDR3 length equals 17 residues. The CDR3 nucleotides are TGTGCCAGTAGTCGCTCCTGGGACAGGGGAAAGCGGTCTTACGCTTTCTTT. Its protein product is CASSRSWDRGKRSYAFF.

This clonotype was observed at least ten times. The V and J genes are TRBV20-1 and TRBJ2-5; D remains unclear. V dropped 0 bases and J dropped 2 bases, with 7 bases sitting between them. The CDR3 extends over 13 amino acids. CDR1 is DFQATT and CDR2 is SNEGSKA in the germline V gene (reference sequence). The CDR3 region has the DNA TGCAGTGCTAGAGATGCCAGACAAGAGACCCAGTACTTC. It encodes CSARDARQETQYF.

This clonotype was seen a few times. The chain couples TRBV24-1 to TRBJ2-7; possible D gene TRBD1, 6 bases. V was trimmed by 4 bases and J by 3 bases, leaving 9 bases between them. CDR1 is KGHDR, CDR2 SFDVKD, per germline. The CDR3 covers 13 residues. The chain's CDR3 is CATSDPTGYEQYF. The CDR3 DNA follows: TGTGCCACCAGTGACCCGACAGGCTACGAGCAGTACTTC.

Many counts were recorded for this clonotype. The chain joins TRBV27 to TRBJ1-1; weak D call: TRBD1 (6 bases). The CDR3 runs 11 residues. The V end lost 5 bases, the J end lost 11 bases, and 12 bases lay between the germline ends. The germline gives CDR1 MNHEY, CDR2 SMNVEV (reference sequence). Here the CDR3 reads CASSPGGRAFF. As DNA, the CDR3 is TGTGCCAGCAGTCCCGGGGGGCGGGCTTTCTTT.

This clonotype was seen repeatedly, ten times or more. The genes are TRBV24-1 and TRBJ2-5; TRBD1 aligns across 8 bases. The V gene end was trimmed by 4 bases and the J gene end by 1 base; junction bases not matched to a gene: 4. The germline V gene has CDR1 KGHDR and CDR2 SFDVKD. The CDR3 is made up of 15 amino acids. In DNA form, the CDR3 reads TGTGCCACCAGTGACAGGACAGGGCTCCAAGAGACCCAGTACTTC. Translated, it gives CATSDRTGLQETQYF.

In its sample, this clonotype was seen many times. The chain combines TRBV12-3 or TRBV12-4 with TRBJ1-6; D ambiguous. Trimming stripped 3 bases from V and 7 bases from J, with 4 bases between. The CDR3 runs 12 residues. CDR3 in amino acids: CASSFQNSPLHF. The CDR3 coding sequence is TGTGCCAGCAGTTTTCAGAATTCACCCCTCCACTTT.

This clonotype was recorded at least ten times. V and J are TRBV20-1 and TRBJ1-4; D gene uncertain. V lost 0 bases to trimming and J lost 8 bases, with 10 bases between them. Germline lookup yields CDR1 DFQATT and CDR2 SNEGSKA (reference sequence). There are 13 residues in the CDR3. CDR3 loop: CSARDLLSEKLFF. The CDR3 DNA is TGCAGTGCTAGAGATCTACTGAGCGAAAAACTGTTTTTT.

The CDR3 nucleotides read TGTGCCACCTCTTCCCCCGAGAATCAGCCCCAGCATTTT. Translated: CATSSPENQPQHF. The chain uses TRBV15 and TRBJ1-5; D is ambiguous. CDR1 and CDR2 (germline): LNHNV, YYDKDF (reference sequence). The CDR3 runs 13 residues. Trimming left V 8 bases short and J 4 bases short, with 12 bases between.

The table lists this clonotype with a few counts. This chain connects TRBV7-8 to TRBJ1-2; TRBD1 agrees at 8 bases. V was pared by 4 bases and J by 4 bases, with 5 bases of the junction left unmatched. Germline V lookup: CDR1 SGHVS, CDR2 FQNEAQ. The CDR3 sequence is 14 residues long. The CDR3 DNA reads TGTGCCAGCAGCTCTCGGACAGGGAGCTATGGCTACACCTTC. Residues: CASSSRTGSYGYTF.

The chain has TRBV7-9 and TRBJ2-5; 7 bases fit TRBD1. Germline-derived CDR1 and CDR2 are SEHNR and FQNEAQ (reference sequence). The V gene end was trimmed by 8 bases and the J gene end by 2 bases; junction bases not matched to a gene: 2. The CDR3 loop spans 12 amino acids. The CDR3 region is CASGDRQETQYF. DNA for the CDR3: TGTGCCAGCGGGGACAGACAAGAGACCCAGTACTTC.

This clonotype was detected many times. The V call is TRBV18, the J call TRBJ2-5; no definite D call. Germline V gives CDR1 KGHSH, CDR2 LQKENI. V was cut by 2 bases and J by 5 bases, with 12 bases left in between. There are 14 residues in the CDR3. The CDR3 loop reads CASSPGLGIETQYF. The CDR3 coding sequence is TGTGCCAGCTCACCAGGGTTGGGAATCGAGACCCAGTACTTC.

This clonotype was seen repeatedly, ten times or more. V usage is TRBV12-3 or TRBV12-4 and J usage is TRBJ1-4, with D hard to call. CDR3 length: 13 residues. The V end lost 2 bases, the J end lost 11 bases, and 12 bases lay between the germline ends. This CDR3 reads CASSLMGVWKLFF. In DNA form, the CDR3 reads TGTGCCAGCAGTTTAATGGGAGTGTGGAAACTGTTTTTT.

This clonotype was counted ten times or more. DNA for the CDR3: TGTGCCAGCAGTTGGGGAAGGGGTAGGGTCAAGACTGAAGCTTTCTTT. Encoded protein: CASSWGRGRVKTEAFF. J is TRBJ1-1 and V is TRBV27; D may be TRBD1 (5 bases). The CDR3 contains 16 residues. V lost 4 bases to trimming and J lost 5 bases, with 20 bases between them. The V gene's germline CDR1 is MNHEY and CDR2 SMNVEV (reference sequence).

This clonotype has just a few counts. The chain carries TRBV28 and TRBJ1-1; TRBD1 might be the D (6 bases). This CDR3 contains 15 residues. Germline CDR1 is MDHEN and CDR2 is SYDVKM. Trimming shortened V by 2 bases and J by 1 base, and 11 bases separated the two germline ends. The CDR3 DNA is TGTGCCAGCAGTTTAGAGGGGACACCGAACACTGAAGCTTTCTTT. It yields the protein CASSLEGTPNTEAFF. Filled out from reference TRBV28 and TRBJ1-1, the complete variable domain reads DVKVTQSSRYLVKRTGEKVFLECVQDMDHENMFWYRQDPGLGLRLIYFSYDVKMKEKGDIPEGYSVSREKKERFSLILESASTNQTSMYLCASSLEGTPNTEAFFGQGTRLTVV.

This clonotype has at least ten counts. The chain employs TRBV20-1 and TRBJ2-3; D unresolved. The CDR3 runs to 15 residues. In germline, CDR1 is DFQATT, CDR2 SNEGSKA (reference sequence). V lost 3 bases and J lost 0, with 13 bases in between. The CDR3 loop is CSARSPWPSTDTQYF. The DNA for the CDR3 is TGCAGTGCTAGGTCACCGTGGCCTAGCACAGATACGCAGTATTTT.

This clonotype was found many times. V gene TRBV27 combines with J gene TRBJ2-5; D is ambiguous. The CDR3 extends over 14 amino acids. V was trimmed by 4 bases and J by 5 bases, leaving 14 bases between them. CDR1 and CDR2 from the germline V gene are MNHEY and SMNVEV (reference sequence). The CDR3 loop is CASSSFSRGETQYF. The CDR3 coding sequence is TGTGCCAGCAGTTCCTTTTCTCGCGGTGAGACCCAGTACTTC.

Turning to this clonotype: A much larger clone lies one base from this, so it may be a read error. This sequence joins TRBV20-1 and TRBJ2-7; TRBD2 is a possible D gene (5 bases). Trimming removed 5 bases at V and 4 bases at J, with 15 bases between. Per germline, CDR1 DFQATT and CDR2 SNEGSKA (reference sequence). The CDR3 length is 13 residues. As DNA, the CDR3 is TGCAGTGCTGGAAGAGTCGGACTGTACGAGCAGTACTTC. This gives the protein CSAGRVGLYEQYF.

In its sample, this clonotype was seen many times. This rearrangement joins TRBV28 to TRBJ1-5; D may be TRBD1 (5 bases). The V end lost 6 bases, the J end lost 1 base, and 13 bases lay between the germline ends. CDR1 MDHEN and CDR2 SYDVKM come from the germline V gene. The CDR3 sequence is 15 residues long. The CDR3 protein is CASRPIRESNQPQHF. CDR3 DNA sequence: TGTGCCAGCAGGCCCATCAGGGAAAGCAATCAGCCCCAGCATTTT.

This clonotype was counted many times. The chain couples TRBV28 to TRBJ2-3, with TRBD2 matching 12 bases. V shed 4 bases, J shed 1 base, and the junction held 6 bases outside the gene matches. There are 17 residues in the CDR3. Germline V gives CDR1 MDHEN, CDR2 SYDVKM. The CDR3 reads CASSSTSGRSGTDTQYF. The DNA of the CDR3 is TGTGCCAGCAGTTCGACTAGCGGGAGATCGGGCACAGATACGCAGTATTTT. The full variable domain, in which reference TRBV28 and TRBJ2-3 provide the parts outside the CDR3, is DVKVTQSSRYLVKRTGEKVFLECVQDMDHENMFWYRQDPGLGLRLIYFSYDVKMKEKGDIPEGYSVSREKKERFSLILESASTNQTSMYLCASSSTSGRSGTDTQYFGPGTRLTVL.

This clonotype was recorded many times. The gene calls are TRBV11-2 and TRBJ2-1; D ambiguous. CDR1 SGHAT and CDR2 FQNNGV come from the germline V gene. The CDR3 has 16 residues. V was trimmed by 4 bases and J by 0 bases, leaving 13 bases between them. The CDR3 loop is CASSSQALGSYNEQFF. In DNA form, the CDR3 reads TGTGCCAGCAGCTCCCAAGCGCTGGGCTCCTACAATGAGCAGTTCTTC. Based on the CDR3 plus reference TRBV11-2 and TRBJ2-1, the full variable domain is EAGVAQSPRYKIIEKRQSVAFWCNPISGHATLYWYQQILGQGPKLLIQFQNNGVVDDSQLPKDRFSAERLKGVDSTLKIQPAKLEDSAVYLCASSSQALGSYNEQFFGPGTRLTVL.